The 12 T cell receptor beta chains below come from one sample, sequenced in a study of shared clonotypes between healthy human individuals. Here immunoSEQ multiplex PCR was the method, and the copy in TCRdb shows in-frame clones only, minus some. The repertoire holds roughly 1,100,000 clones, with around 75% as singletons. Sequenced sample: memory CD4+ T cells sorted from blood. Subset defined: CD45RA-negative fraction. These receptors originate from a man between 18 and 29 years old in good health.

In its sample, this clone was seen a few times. Here the CDR3 reads CASSQQGATEAFF. The CDR3 DNA reads as TGTGCCAGCAGCCAACAGGGGGCAACTGAAGCTTTCTTT. The rearrangement uses TRBV14 and TRBJ1-1; the match to TRBD1 covers 8 bases. Trimming took 2 bases from V and 5 from J; bases not matched to a gene: 1. This CDR3 comprises 13 residues. Germline lookup yields CDR1 SGHDN and CDR2 FVKESK.

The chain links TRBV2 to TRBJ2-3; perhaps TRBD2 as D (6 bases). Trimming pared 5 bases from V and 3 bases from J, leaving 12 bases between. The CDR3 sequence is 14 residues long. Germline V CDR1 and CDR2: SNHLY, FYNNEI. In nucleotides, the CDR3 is TGTGCCAGCAGTCTAGGGCGGGGTACAGATACGCAGTATTTT. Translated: CASSLGRGTDTQYF.

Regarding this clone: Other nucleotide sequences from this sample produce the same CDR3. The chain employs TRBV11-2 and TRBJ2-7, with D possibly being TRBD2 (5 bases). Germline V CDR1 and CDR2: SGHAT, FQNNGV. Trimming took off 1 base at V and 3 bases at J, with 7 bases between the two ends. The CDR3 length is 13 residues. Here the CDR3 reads CASSLASSYEQYF. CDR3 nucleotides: TGTGCCAGCAGCTTAGCTAGCAGCTACGAGCAGTACTTC.

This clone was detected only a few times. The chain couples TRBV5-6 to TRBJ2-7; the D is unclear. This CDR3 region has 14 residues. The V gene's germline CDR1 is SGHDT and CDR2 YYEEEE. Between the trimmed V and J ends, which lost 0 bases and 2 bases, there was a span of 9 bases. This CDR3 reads CASSLGTLTYEQYF. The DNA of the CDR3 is TGTGCCAGCAGCTTGGGTACGCTAACCTACGAGCAGTACTTC.

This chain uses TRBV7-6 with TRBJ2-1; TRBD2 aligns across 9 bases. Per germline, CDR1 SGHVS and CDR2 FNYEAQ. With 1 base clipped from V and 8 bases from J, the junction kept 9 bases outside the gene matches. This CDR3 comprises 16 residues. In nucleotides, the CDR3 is TGTGCCAGCAGCTTAGTTGCGGGAGGGAGTGGCTATGAGCAGTTCTTC. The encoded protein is CASSLVAGGSGYEQFF.

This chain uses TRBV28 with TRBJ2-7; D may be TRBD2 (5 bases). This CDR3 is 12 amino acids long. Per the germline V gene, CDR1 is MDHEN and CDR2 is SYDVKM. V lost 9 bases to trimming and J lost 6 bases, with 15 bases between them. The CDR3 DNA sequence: TGTGCCAGTGGAACAGAGGGTCGCGAGCAGTACTTC. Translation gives CASGTEGREQYF.

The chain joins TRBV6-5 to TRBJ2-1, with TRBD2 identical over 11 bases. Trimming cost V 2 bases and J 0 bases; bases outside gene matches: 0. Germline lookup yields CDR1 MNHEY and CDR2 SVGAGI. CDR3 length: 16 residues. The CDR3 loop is CASSYLAGGSYNEQFF. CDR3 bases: TGTGCCAGCAGTTACCTAGCGGGAGGCTCCTACAATGAGCAGTTCTTC.

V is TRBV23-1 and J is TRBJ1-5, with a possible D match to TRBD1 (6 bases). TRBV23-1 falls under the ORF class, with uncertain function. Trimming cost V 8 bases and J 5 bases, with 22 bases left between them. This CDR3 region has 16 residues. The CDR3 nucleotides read TGCGCCAGCTACCGAAAACCGGGGGGGGCGGATCAGCCCCAGCATTTT. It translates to CASYRKPGGADQPQHF.

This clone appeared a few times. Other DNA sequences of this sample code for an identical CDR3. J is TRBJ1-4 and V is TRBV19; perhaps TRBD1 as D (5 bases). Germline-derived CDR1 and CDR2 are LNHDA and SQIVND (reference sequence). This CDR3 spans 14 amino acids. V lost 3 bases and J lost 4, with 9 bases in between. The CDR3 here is CASSMGQGNEKLFF. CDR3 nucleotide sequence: TGTGCCAGTAGTATGGGGCAGGGTAATGAAAAACTGTTTTTT.

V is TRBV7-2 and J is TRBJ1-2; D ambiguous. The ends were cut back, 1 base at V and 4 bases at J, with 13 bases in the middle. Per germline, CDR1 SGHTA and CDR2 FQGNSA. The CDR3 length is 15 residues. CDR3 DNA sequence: TGTGCCAGCAGCTTAGAGGGCCGGGGAGCCTATGGCTACACCTTC. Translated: CASSLEGRGAYGYTF.

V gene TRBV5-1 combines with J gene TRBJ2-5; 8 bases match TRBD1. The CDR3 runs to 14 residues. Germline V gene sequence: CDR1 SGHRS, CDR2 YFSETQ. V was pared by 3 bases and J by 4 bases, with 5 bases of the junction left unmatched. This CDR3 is CASSYGQGGETQYF. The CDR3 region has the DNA TGCGCCAGCAGCTACGGACAGGGAGGAGAGACCCAGTACTTC.

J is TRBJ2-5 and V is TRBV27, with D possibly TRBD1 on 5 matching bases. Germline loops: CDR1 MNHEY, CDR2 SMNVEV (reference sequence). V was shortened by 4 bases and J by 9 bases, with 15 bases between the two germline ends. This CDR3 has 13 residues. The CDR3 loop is CASSWAASGSQYF. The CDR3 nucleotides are TGTGCCAGCAGTTGGGCAGCCTCAGGGTCCCAGTACTTC.